Below, one T cell receptor (beta chain) is given with its context. Its matching antigen is unknown. The CDR3 loop spans 15 amino acids. With 6 bases clipped from V and 0 bases from J, the junction kept 7 bases outside the gene matches. From germline, CDR1 is MNHNY and CDR2 SVGAGI (reference sequence). This record comes from a study of Graves' ophthalmopathy and Graves' hyperthyroidism. The authors amplified TCR beta CDR3 regions, and they did so from RNA transcripts for repertoire sequencing. HTBI primers served in a first-round RT-PCR, which a second-round multiplex PCR followed. TCRdb re-analysed the multiplex PCR reads in MiXCR, keeping a single row per CDR3 protein. The profile covers 1 million to 1.3 million distinct CDR3 sequences, with roughly 35% appearing a single time and around 10% taken by the ten largest. Study conclusions and caveats: The majority of expanded thyroid clonotypes above 0.001 frequency also occurred in blood.

The sequence was obtained from an adult man with Graves' hyperthyroidism. J is TRBJ2-7 and V is TRBV6-6, with 8 bases aligning to TRBD2. Input material: peripheral blood or thyroid tissue (not recorded which). The CDR3 DNA follows: TGTGCCAGCAGCAGAATAGCGGGGTCCTCCTACGAGCAGTACTTC. Encoded protein: CASSRIAGSSYEQYF.